These T cell receptor beta chains were read from a single sample in a study of blood T cell repertoires in COVID-19. Using immunoSEQ multiplex PCR, the repertoire was profiled, and TCRdb retains in-frame clones only, with some absent. The sample includes 250,000 to 350,000 clones, around 82% seen only once; the top ten take roughly 14%. The sequenced material came from peripheral blood. The receptors were sampled from a person between 65 and 79 years old with COVID-19, enrolled during active disease. Both conserved end residues are part of each CDR3. Each record gives: D gene, V gene, J gene, clone size, CDR3 protein, CDR3 DNA. A D gene is named only where the DNA matches it firmly. Clone size, where shown, is once, few, many, or a class for clones that have expanded.

d_call: .; v_call: TRBV16; j_call: TRBJ2-5; clone_size: .; cdr3_aa: CASSQFAGGFQYF; cdr3_nt: TGTGCCAGCAGCCAATTCGCCGGGGGTTTCCAGTACTTC
d_call: .; v_call: TRBV6-2/TRBV6-3; j_call: TRBJ1-2; clone_size: .; cdr3_aa: CASSYPQNGYTF; cdr3_nt: TGTGCCAGCAGTTACCCCCAAAATGGCTACACCTTC
d_call: .; v_call: TRBV30; j_call: TRBJ2-7; clone_size: .; cdr3_aa: CAGQRGHEQYF; cdr3_nt: TGTGCCGGACAGCGGGGTCACGAGCAGTACTTC
d_call: .; v_call: TRBV9; j_call: TRBJ1-1; clone_size: .; cdr3_aa: CASSVEGVMNTEAFF; cdr3_nt: TGTGCCAGCAGCGTAGAGGGGGTCATGAACACTGAAGCTTTCTTT
d_call: .; v_call: TRBV6-5; j_call: TRBJ1-2; clone_size: .; cdr3_aa: CASSYSRYYGYTF; cdr3_nt: TGTGCCAGCAGTTACTCGAGGTACTATGGCTACACCTTC
d_call: .; v_call: TRBV3-1/TRBV3-2; j_call: TRBJ1-5; clone_size: .; cdr3_aa: CASSPQGDQPQHF; cdr3_nt: TGTGCCAGCAGCCCTCAAGGAGATCAGCCCCAGCATTTT
d_call: .; v_call: TRBV5-1; j_call: TRBJ2-5; clone_size: .; cdr3_aa: CASSSSAGAQETQYF; cdr3_nt: TGCGCCAGCAGCTCTTCTGCGGGGGCACAAGAGACCCAGTACTTC
d_call: TRBD1; v_call: TRBV27; j_call: TRBJ2-5; clone_size: .; cdr3_aa: CASSPGQGQLGETQYF; cdr3_nt: TGTGCCAGCAGTCCGGGACAGGGTCAATTGGGAGAGACCCAGTACTTC
d_call: TRBD1; v_call: TRBV12-3/TRBV12-4; j_call: TRBJ2-1; clone_size: .; cdr3_aa: CASSTGVSEQFF; cdr3_nt: TGTGCCAGCAGCACAGGGGTAAGTGAGCAGTTCTTC
d_call: TRBD1; v_call: TRBV7-2; j_call: TRBJ2-7; clone_size: .; cdr3_aa: CASSAPGQAWDEQYF; cdr3_nt: TGTGCCAGCAGCGCACCGGGACAGGCGTGGGACGAGCAGTACTTC
d_call: TRBD2; v_call: TRBV7-3; j_call: TRBJ2-1; clone_size: .; cdr3_aa: CASSFAPTSGGYNEQFF; cdr3_nt: TGTGCCAGCAGCTTTGCCCCGACTAGCGGGGGGTACAATGAGCAGTTCTTC
d_call: TRBD1; v_call: TRBV3-1/TRBV3-2; j_call: TRBJ2-2; clone_size: few; cdr3_aa: CASSPDRGLYTGELFF; cdr3_nt: TGTGCCAGCAGCCCGGACAGGGGGCTCTACACCGGGGAGCTGTTTTTT
d_call: TRBD1; v_call: TRBV11-3; j_call: TRBJ2-5; clone_size: .; cdr3_aa: CASSRATGVPGRLETQYF; cdr3_nt: TGTGCCAGCAGCCGAGCGACAGGGGTTCCCGGGAGATTGGAGACCCAGTACTTC
d_call: TRBD1; v_call: TRBV7-2; j_call: TRBJ2-1; clone_size: few; cdr3_aa: CASSQIEQGFSGNEQFF; cdr3_nt: TGTGCCAGCAGCCAAATAGAACAGGGGTTTAGTGGTAATGAGCAGTTCTTC
d_call: TRBD1; v_call: TRBV28; j_call: TRBJ2-7; clone_size: .; cdr3_aa: CASRVRTGGSYEQYF; cdr3_nt: TGTGCCAGCAGGGTCAGGACAGGGGGGTCCTACGAGCAGTACTTC
d_call: .; v_call: TRBV28; j_call: TRBJ2-1; clone_size: .; cdr3_aa: CASSFVRDYNEQFF; cdr3_nt: TGTGCCAGCAGTTTCGTTCGGGATTACAATGAGCAGTTCTTC
d_call: TRBD1; v_call: TRBV3-1/TRBV3-2; j_call: TRBJ2-4; clone_size: .; cdr3_aa: CASSQDSGGGSAYF; cdr3_nt: TGTGCCAGCAGCCAAGATTCAGGGGGCGGAAGTGCTTACTTC
d_call: TRBD1; v_call: TRBV19; j_call: TRBJ2-3; clone_size: .; cdr3_aa: CASSTNTGALTDTQYF; cdr3_nt: TGTGCCAGTAGTACTAATACAGGGGCCCTCACAGATACGCAGTATTTT
d_call: TRBD1; v_call: TRBV6-5; j_call: TRBJ1-2; clone_size: few; cdr3_aa: CASSPTGFGGYTF; cdr3_nt: TGTGCCAGCAGCCCGACAGGGTTTGGTGGCTACACCTTC
d_call: TRBD2; v_call: TRBV7-2; j_call: TRBJ2-3; clone_size: .; cdr3_aa: CASSLDVAGDTQYF; cdr3_nt: TGTGCCAGCAGCTTAGATGTAGCGGGAGATACGCAGTATTTT
d_call: .; v_call: TRBV30; j_call: TRBJ1-2; clone_size: .; cdr3_aa: CAWSVPPLGPRGYTF; cdr3_nt: TGTGCCTGGAGTGTACCTCCCCTCGGCCCGCGGGGCTACACCTTC
d_call: .; v_call: TRBV27; j_call: TRBJ1-5; clone_size: .; cdr3_aa: CASSIRGGEGQPQHF; cdr3_nt: TGTGCCAGCAGCATTAGGGGGGGAGAGGGTCAGCCCCAGCATTTT
d_call: .; v_call: TRBV5-1; j_call: TRBJ2-7; clone_size: .; cdr3_aa: CASRITGGADEQYF; cdr3_nt: TGCGCCAGCAGAATCACAGGTGGCGCGGACGAGCAGTACTTC
d_call: .; v_call: TRBV14; j_call: TRBJ1-1; clone_size: .; cdr3_aa: CASSQDLASYTEAFF; cdr3_nt: TGTGCCAGCAGCCAAGATCTGGCTTCCTACACTGAAGCTTTCTTT
d_call: TRBD1; v_call: TRBV27; j_call: TRBJ1-6; clone_size: .; cdr3_aa: CASSSTGVMYSPLHF; cdr3_nt: TGTGCCAGCAGTTCGACAGGGGTTATGTATTCACCCCTCCACTTT
d_call: .; v_call: TRBV27; j_call: TRBJ2-2; clone_size: .; cdr3_aa: CASSLGPGITGELFF; cdr3_nt: TGTGCCAGCAGTTTAGGGCCGGGGATAACCGGGGAGCTGTTTTTT
d_call: .; v_call: TRBV15; j_call: TRBJ1-2; clone_size: .; cdr3_aa: CATSRGGRAYGYTF; cdr3_nt: TGTGCCACCAGCAGAGGGGGGAGGGCCTATGGCTACACCTTC
d_call: .; v_call: TRBV6-1; j_call: TRBJ1-2; clone_size: once; cdr3_aa: CASSETSIGFLFDYGYTF; cdr3_nt: TGTGCCAGCAGTGAAACCTCAATCGGTTTCCTTTTTGACTATGGCTACACCTTC
d_call: .; v_call: TRBV25-1; j_call: TRBJ1-2; clone_size: .; cdr3_aa: CASRGDASRGYGYTF; cdr3_nt: TGTGCCAGCAGAGGCGATGCGAGCAGGGGCTATGGCTACACCTTC
d_call: TRBD2; v_call: TRBV5-1; j_call: TRBJ2-1; clone_size: .; cdr3_aa: CASSSRGGRGSQTYNEQFF; cdr3_nt: TGCGCCAGCAGCTCTCGCGGGGGACGAGGGAGTCAAACCTACAATGAGCAGTTCTTC
d_call: .; v_call: TRBV2; j_call: TRBJ1-6; clone_size: .; cdr3_aa: CASGSLGDRNYNSPLHF; cdr3_nt: TGTGCCAGCGGCTCACTCGGCGACAGGAACTATAATTCACCCCTCCACTTT
d_call: .; v_call: TRBV14; j_call: TRBJ2-7; clone_size: .; cdr3_aa: CASSQDVGYGAYEQYF; cdr3_nt: TGTGCCAGCAGCCAAGATGTGGGGTACGGGGCCTACGAGCAGTACTTC
d_call: .; v_call: TRBV28; j_call: TRBJ1-1; clone_size: .; cdr3_aa: CASRFSVNTEAFF; cdr3_nt: TGTGCCAGTAGATTTTCGGTGAACACTGAAGCTTTCTTT
d_call: .; v_call: TRBV29-1; j_call: TRBJ1-5; clone_size: .; cdr3_aa: CSVASGSNQPQHF; cdr3_nt: TGCAGCGTTGCATCGGGTAGCAATCAGCCCCAGCATTTT
d_call: .; v_call: TRBV5-4; j_call: TRBJ1-2; clone_size: .; cdr3_aa: CASSEVQGYGYTF; cdr3_nt: TGTGCCAGCAGCGAAGTACAGGGCTATGGCTACACCTTC
d_call: TRBD2; v_call: TRBV19; j_call: TRBJ2-1; clone_size: .; cdr3_aa: CASSTTSGGAVPNNEQFF; cdr3_nt: TGTGCCAGTAGTACGACTAGCGGGGGGGCCGTGCCTAACAATGAGCAGTTCTTC
d_call: TRBD1; v_call: TRBV6-4; j_call: TRBJ2-2; clone_size: .; cdr3_aa: CASSDTGDTGELFF; cdr3_nt: TGTGCCAGCAGTGACACAGGGGACACCGGGGAGCTGTTTTTT
d_call: .; v_call: TRBV6-5; j_call: TRBJ2-5; clone_size: .; cdr3_aa: CASSYVAEETQYF; cdr3_nt: TGTGCCAGCAGTTACGTAGCAGAAGAGACCCAGTACTTC
d_call: .; v_call: TRBV7-3; j_call: TRBJ2-2; clone_size: .; cdr3_aa: CASSLGYGEWSTGELFF; cdr3_nt: TGTGCCAGCAGCTTAGGGTACGGGGAGTGGTCTACCGGGGAGCTGTTTTTT
d_call: .; v_call: TRBV7-7; j_call: TRBJ2-5; clone_size: .; cdr3_aa: CASSLLGGAETQYF; cdr3_nt: TGTGCCAGCAGCTTATTGGGGGGAGCGGAGACCCAGTACTTC
d_call: .; v_call: TRBV28; j_call: TRBJ1-5; clone_size: .; cdr3_aa: CASQGGAGKWNQPQHF; cdr3_nt: TGTGCCAGCCAAGGGGGGGCAGGCAAATGGAATCAGCCCCAGCATTTT
d_call: .; v_call: TRBV19; j_call: TRBJ1-5; clone_size: few; cdr3_aa: CASGVGHLRGQPQHF; cdr3_nt: TGTGCCAGTGGTGTAGGACACCTTAGGGGTCAGCCCCAGCATTTT
d_call: .; v_call: TRBV29-1; j_call: TRBJ2-5; clone_size: .; cdr3_aa: CSVEGLAGETQYF; cdr3_nt: TGCAGCGTTGAAGGGCTAGCTGGGGAGACCCAGTACTTC
d_call: .; v_call: TRBV6-6; j_call: TRBJ1-5; clone_size: .; cdr3_aa: CASSYGGQPQHF; cdr3_nt: TGTGCCAGCAGTTACGGGGGCCAGCCCCAGCATTTT
d_call: TRBD1; v_call: TRBV5-4; j_call: TRBJ1-4; clone_size: .; cdr3_aa: CASSLRQGNEKLFF; cdr3_nt: TGTGCCAGCAGCCTGAGACAGGGGAATGAAAAACTGTTTTTT
d_call: .; v_call: TRBV14; j_call: TRBJ2-7; clone_size: .; cdr3_aa: CASSHGQQAYF; cdr3_nt: TGTGCCAGCAGCCATGGACAGCAGGCGTACTTC
d_call: .; v_call: TRBV11-2; j_call: TRBJ2-2; clone_size: few; cdr3_aa: CASSLRLGTGELFF; cdr3_nt: TGTGCCAGCAGCCTCCGGCTAGGCACCGGGGAGCTGTTTTTT
d_call: .; v_call: TRBV19; j_call: TRBJ1-5; clone_size: .; cdr3_aa: CASSIRVGQPQHF; cdr3_nt: TGTGCCAGTAGTATCAGGGTCGGGCAGCCCCAGCATTTT